This TCR beta chain was identified during a study of blood T cell repertoires in COVID-19. Study summary: Italy, Spain and the United States were the sources of the convalescent and acute COVID-19 samples. T cells, B-cell-depleted T cells, or PBMCs provided the cDNA or gDNA that served as material.

Sequencing was performed with immunoSEQ multiplex PCR; in TCRdb, only in-frame clones are kept and a portion is missing. In the table there are more than 200,000 clones, about 87% of which are singletons. The V gene lost 5 bases and the J gene lost 3 bases, with 13 bases spanning the gap. Germline-derived CDR1 and CDR2 are SGHNT and YENEEA. CDR3 length: 14 amino acids. The sequencing sample was made of peripheral blood. The chain has TRBV11-3 and TRBJ1-2, with D possibly being TRBD1 (5 bases). The sequence was collected from a man aged 65 to 79 with acute or convalescent COVID-19. CDR3 nucleotides: TGTGCCAGCAGCCGAACGGGGGGGGACTATGGCTACACCTTC. Translation gives CASSRTGGDYGYTF.